This TCR beta chain was sequenced for a study of radiation and T cells in renal cell carcinoma. On this clone: What it recognizes is unknown.

The protocol was immunoSEQ multiplex PCR, while the TCRdb copy is restricted to in-frame clones and leaves out a portion. The sample records 150,000 or so clones, around 90% being singletons. Whole-study findings and limits: Without pretreatment biopsies, baseline tumor clonotype presence was undetermined. From baseline, blood top tumor clonotypes peaked at 2 weeks post-radiation.

The sample's time point: baseline pretreatment blood. Documented treatment: 15 Gy SBRT to primary tumor, nephrectomy 4 weeks later. Germline assignment: CDR1 PRHDT and CDR2 FYEKMQ (reference sequence). This CDR3 is 13 amino acids long. V lost 10 bases and J lost 2, with 14 bases in between. The J gene is TRBJ1-2, the V gene TRBV13; D may be TRBD1 (5 bases). This specimen consisted of blood, obtained from a patient whose treatment included radiotherapy and nephrectomy. The receptor's source is a woman aged 70-85 years with renal cell carcinoma. The CDR3 sequence: CATKGRGNYGYTF. The CDR3 nucleotides are TGTGCCACAAAGGGGCGAGGGAACTATGGCTACACCTTC.